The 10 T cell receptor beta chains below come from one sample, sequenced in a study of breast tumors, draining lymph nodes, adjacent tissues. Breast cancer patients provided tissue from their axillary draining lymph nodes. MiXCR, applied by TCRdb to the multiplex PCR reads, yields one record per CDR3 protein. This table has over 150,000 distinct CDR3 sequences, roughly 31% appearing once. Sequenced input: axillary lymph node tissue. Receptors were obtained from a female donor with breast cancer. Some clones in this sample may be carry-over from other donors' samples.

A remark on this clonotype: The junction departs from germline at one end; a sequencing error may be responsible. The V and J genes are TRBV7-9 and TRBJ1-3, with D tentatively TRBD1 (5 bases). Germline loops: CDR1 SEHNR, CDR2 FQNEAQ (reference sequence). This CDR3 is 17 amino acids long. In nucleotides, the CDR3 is TGTGCCAGCAGCTCTTTGGGGACGTCGAGCTCTGAAAACACCGTATATTTT. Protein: CASSSLGTSSSENTVYF.

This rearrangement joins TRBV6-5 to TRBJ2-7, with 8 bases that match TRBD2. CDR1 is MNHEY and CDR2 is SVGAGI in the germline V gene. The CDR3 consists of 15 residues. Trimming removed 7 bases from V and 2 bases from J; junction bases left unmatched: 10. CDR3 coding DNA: TGTGCCAGCAACCCGCGGGGGGCGCCTCCCTACGAGCAGTACTTC. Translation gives CASNPRGAPPYEQYF.

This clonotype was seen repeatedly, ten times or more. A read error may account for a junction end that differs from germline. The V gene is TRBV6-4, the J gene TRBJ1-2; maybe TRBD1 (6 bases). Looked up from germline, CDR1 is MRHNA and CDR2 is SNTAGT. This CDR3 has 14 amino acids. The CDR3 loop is CASSHSGRGDGYTF. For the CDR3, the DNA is TGTGCCAGCAGTCACTCCGGCAGGGGAGATGGCTACACCTTC.

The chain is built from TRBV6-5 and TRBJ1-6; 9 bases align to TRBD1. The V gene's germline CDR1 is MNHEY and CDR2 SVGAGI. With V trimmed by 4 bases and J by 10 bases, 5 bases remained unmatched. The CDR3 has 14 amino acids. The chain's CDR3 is CASSWGQGRSPLHF. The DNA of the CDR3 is TGTGCCAGCAGTTGGGGACAGGGCCGGTCACCCCTCCACTTT.

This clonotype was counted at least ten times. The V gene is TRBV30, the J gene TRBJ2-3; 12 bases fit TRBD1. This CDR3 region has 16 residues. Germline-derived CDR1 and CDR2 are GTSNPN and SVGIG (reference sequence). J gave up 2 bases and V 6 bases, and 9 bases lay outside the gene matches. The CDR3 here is CACSGDRGLATDTQYF. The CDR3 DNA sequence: TGTGCCTGCTCTGGGGACAGGGGGCTTGCCACAGATACGCAGTATTTT.

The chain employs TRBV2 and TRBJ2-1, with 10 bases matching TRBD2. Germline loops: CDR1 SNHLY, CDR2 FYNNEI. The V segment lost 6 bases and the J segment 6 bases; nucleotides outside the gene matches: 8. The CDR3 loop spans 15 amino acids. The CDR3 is CASRVAGGRGNEQFF. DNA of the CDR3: TGTGCCAGCAGGGTAGCGGGGGGCCGTGGCAATGAGCAGTTCTTC.

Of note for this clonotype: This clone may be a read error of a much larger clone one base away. The CDR3 nucleotides read TGCAGTGCTAGGACAATAAGGGGCGCAGCCTACGAGCAGTACTTC. This gives the protein CSARTIRGAAYEQYF. This chain joins TRBV20-1 and TRBJ2-7, with D possibly TRBD1 on 5 matching bases. This CDR3 spans 15 amino acids. Germline V gives CDR1 DFQATT, CDR2 SNEGSKA (reference sequence). V lost 3 bases to trimming and J lost 2 bases, with 17 bases between them.

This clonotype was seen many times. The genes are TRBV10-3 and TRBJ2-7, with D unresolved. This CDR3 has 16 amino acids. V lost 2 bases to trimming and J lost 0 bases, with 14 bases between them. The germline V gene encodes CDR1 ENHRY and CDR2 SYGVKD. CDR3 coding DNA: TGTGCCATCAGTGAGGTTACCGGGTCAGGCTCCTACGAGCAGTACTTC. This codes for CAISEVTGSGSYEQYF.

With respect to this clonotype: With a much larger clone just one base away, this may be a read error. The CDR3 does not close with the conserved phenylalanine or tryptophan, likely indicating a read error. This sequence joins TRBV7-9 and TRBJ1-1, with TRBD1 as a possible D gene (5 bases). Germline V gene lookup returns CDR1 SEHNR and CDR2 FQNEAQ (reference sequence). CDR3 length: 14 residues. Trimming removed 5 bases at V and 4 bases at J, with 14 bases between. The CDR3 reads CASSPGRLGTEAFI. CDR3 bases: TGTGCCAGCAGCCCGGGACGCTTGGGCACTGAAGCTTTCATT.

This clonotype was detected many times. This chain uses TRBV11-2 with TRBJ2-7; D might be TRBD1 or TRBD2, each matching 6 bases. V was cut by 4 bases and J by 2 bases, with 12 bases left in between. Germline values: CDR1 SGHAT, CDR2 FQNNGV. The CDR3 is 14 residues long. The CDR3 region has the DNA TGTGCCAGCAGCTCAAGGGGGACTGCCTACGAGCAGTACTTC. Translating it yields CASSSRGTAYEQYF.